The clone carrying this T cell receptor beta chain was recorded at least ten times. Its antigen remains unknown. The data derive from a study of metastatic and nonmetastatic thyroid tumors. Turning to the study itself: Repertoires were compared across blood and tumor or nodule tissue from malignant and benign thyroid patients.

The CDR3 spans 15 residues. Germline lookup yields CDR1 MGHRA and CDR2 YSYEKL. J was trimmed by 7 bases and V by 3 bases; bases with no gene match: 8. The study's findings and limits: Malignant tumors reportedly showed significantly higher TCR beta diversity than benign nodules in both blood and tumor.

Not a single patient had been given any form of treatment at any point before undergoing thyroid surgery. Per the study methods: A papillary thyroid cancer distant-metastasis classifier was built from CDR3 differences across clinicopathological groups. TCRdb used MiXCR to call clones anew from the PCR reads. What appears here as the V and J calls and clone size reflects TCRdb's work, not the paper's. The table records 12,000 or so clones, approximately 30% of them present only once. The sequence derives from a male donor with papillary thyroid cancer or a benign thyroid nodule (not recorded which). Some clones in this sample may be carry-over from other donors' samples. Specimen: adjacent normal tissue. V gene TRBV4-1 combines with J gene TRBJ2-2; TRBD1 agrees at 7 bases. The CDR3: CASSHNRGQVGELFF. Written as DNA, the CDR3 is TGCGCCAGCAGCCATAACAGGGGCCAAGTCGGGGAGCTGTTTTTT.